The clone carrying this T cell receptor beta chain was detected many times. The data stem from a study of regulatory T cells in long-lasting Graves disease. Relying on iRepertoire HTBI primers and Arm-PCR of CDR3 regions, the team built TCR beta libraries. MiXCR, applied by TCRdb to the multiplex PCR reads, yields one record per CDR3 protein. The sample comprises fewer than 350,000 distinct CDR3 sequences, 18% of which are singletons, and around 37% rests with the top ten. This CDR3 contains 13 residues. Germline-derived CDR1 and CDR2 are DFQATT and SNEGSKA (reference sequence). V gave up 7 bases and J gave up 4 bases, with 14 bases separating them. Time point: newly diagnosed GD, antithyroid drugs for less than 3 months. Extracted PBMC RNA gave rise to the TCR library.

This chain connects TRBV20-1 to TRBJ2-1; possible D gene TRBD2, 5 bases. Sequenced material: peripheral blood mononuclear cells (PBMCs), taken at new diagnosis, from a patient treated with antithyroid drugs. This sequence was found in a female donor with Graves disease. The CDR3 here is CSVGGYSYNEQFF. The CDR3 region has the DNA TGCAGTGTTGGCGGGTATTCTTACAATGAGCAGTTCTTC.